A single T cell receptor (beta chain) is shown here with its context. The antigen is unknown. The CDR3 consists of 13 residues. V was clipped by 3 bases and J by 9 bases, with 9 bases between them. The data are from a study of identical twins' blood T cells. Study observations and caveats: Twin similarity might stem from environmental factors, not only genetics.

TCRdb ran MiXCR on the 5' RACE reads and lists one entry per CDR3 protein. The data show around 380,000 distinct CDR3 sequences, with over 25% seen just once and about 6.1% held by the top ten. The sample consisted of PBMCs. The sequence was collected from a woman aged 18 to 55 in good health. V gene TRBV12-3 or TRBV12-4 combines with J gene TRBJ1-6; D gene uncertain. CDR3 nucleotide sequence: TGTGCCAGCAGTTTTTCTGAGAGTTCACCCCTCCACTTT. Amino acid sequence: CASSFSESSPLHF.